This paragraph reports one TCR beta chain. What it binds is unknown. The source of the sample is a study of somatic mutations in cytotoxic T cells in rheumatoid arthritis. Study at large: Sorted by flow to nearly 100% purity were some V beta antibody-stained T-cell populations, including V beta1+ cells sequenced for TCRB. The study, taken as a whole, reports: For CD8+ T-cell clonality, rheumatoid arthritis patients and age-matched healthy controls did not differ significantly. What antigens the expanded CD8+ clones targeted remained unknown. More than 20% of CD8+ cells belonged to the largest clone in about an eighth of the 65 patients.

Sequenced by immunoSEQ multiplex PCR; TCRdb stores in-frame clones only, minus some. The data contain 15,000 to 20,000 clones, approximately 80% of them singletons. The V segment lost 3 bases and the J segment 1 base; nucleotides outside the gene matches: 3. Germline values: CDR1 SGHVS, CDR2 FQNEAQ. This CDR3 has 16 residues. The chain has TRBV7-8 and TRBJ2-5, with 12 bases that match TRBD1. Sequenced sample: CD8+ T cells sorted from blood. This receptor was identified in a woman aged 50 to 60 in good health. CDR3 region: CASSFGTGGPQETQYF. CDR3 nucleotides: TGTGCCAGCAGCTTTGGGACAGGGGGCCCCCAAGAGACCCAGTACTTC.